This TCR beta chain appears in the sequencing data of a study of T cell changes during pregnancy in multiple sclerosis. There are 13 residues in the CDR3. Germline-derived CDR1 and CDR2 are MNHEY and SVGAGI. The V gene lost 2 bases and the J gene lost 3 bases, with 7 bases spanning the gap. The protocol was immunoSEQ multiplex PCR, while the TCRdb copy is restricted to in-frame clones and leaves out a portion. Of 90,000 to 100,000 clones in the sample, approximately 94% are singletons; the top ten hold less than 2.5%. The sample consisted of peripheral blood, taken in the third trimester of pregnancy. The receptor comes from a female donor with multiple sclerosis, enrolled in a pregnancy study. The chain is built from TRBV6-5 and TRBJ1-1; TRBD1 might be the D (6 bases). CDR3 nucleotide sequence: TGTGCCAGCAGTTACCGGACAGACACTGAAGCTTTCTTT. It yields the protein CASSYRTDTEAFF.